This is a list of T cell receptor beta chains from one sample in a study of cytomegalovirus exposure and HLA in healthy donors. Produced via immunoSEQ multiplex PCR; TCRdb's table is partial and in-frame only. The sample lists 60,000 or so clones; 91% were seen once. Sequencing was done on a sample of PBMCs. Every receptor here comes from a woman in her 30s in good health and CMV-seronegative. The CDR3 runs from the conserved cysteine through the conserved F or W. The D gene is left open where the match is weak. A clone size is listed for some rows: how often the clone was seen (once, few, many), or a class if it is expanded.

CDR3: CASSSGQAGSVYEQFF
DNA: TGTGCCAGCAGCTCTGGACAGGCAGGGTCTGTTTATGAGCAGTTCTTC
V: TRBV9
J: TRBJ2-1
size: once
D: TRBD1

CDR3: CSVGGAGARETQYF
DNA: TGCAGCGTTGGCGGGGCGGGGGCGCGGGAGACCCAGTACTTC
V: TRBV29-1
J: TRBJ2-5
size: once
D: -

CDR3: CASSLVSNEQFF
DNA: TGTGCCAGCAGCTTAGTTTCGAATGAGCAGTTCTTC
V: TRBV7-3
J: TRBJ2-1
size: -
D: -

CDR3: CSVLDSYRGNTEAFF
DNA: TGCAGCGTTCTTGATTCATATAGGGGGAACACTGAAGCTTTCTTT
V: TRBV29-1
J: TRBJ1-1
size: -
D: -

CDR3: CASSQLAGLSYEQYF
DNA: TGTGCCAGCAGTCAATTAGCGGGCCTCTCCTACGAGCAGTACTTC
V: TRBV2
J: TRBJ2-7
size: -
D: TRBD2

CDR3: CAWSLRGANYGYTF
DNA: TGTGCCTGGAGTCTTCGGGGAGCTAACTATGGCTACACCTTC
V: TRBV30
J: TRBJ1-2
size: -
D: -

CDR3: CSVIQGNTGELFF
DNA: TGCAGCGTGATACAGGGGAACACCGGGGAGCTGTTTTTT
V: TRBV29-1
J: TRBJ2-2
size: once
D: -

CDR3: CASRGKRVQETQYF
DNA: TGTGCCAGTAGGGGCAAGCGGGTACAAGAGACCCAGTACTTC
V: TRBV19
J: TRBJ2-5
size: -
D: -

CDR3: CASSSGRTGQETQYF
DNA: TGTGCTAGCAGCTCCGGAAGGACAGGCCAAGAGACCCAGTACTTC
V: TRBV7-7
J: TRBJ2-5
size: few
D: TRBD1

CDR3: CASSLTPQEQYF
DNA: TGTGCCAGTAGCCTTACCCCACAGGAGCAGTACTTC
V: TRBV19
J: TRBJ2-7
size: -
D: -

CDR3: CASSRSGRGLFF
DNA: TGTGCCAGCAGTCGTAGCGGGAGGGGGCTGTTCTTC
V: TRBV27
J: TRBJ2-1
size: -
D: TRBD2

CDR3: CASSQALAGGPYEQYF
DNA: TGTGCCAGCAGCCAGGCACTAGCGGGAGGGCCCTACGAGCAGTACTTC
V: TRBV4-2
J: TRBJ2-7
size: -
D: TRBD2

CDR3: CASRRGTSTGELFF
DNA: TGCGCCAGCCGACGCGGGACCTCCACCGGGGAGCTGTTTTTT
V: TRBV4-1
J: TRBJ2-2
size: -
D: -

CDR3: CASSALTGVSTDTQYF
DNA: TGTGCCAGTAGCGCCTTGACAGGGGTGAGCACAGATACGCAGTATTTT
V: TRBV19
J: TRBJ2-3
size: -
D: TRBD1

CDR3: CAISAGTGGSREQFF
DNA: TGTGCCATCAGCGCCGGGACAGGGGGCTCCAGGGAGCAGTTCTTC
V: TRBV10-3
J: TRBJ2-1
size: -
D: TRBD1

CDR3: CAWSVLSGSYEQYF
DNA: TGTGCCTGGAGTGTACTAAGCGGAAGCTACGAGCAGTACTTC
V: TRBV30
J: TRBJ2-7
size: -
D: -

CDR3: CASSQVGGFLNTEAFF
DNA: TGTGCCAGCAGTCAGGTCGGGGGGTTCTTGAACACTGAAGCTTTCTTT
V: TRBV27
J: TRBJ1-1
size: -
D: -

CDR3: CASSSAPLNTIYF
DNA: TGTGCCAGCAGCTCCGCGCCATTAAACACCATATATTTT
V: TRBV7-2
J: TRBJ1-3
size: -
D: -

CDR3: CASSSYLRGAGGYTF
DNA: TGTGCCAGCAGCTCCTACCTCAGGGGAGCTGGGGGCTACACCTTC
V: TRBV11-2
J: TRBJ1-2
size: -
D: -

CDR3: CASSLGASSSYGYTF
DNA: TGTGCCAGCAGTTTAGGGGCCAGCTCCTCTTATGGCTACACCTTC
V: TRBV28
J: TRBJ1-2
size: -
D: -

CDR3: CAWRLTGPDTQYF
DNA: TGTGCCTGGAGGCTGACAGGGCCAGATACGCAGTATTTT
V: TRBV30
J: TRBJ2-3
size: -
D: TRBD1

CDR3: CASSHNNEQFF
DNA: TGCGCCAGCAGCCACAACAATGAGCAGTTCTTC
V: TRBV4-3
J: TRBJ2-1
size: -
D: -

CDR3: CASSLSLAASTDTQYF
DNA: TGTGCCAGCAGTTTATCGTTAGCAGCTAGCACAGATACGCAGTATTTT
V: TRBV27
J: TRBJ2-3
size: -
D: -

CDR3: CASSGRTTSRAIQETQYF
DNA: TGTGCCAGCAGCGGCCGTACCACTAGCCGGGCTATTCAAGAGACCCAGTACTTC
V: TRBV11-1
J: TRBJ2-5
size: -
D: -

CDR3: CASSQRLAVSSTDTQYF
DNA: TGTGCCAGCAGCCAGAGACTAGCGGTGTCTAGCACAGATACGCAGTATTTT
V: TRBV4-2
J: TRBJ2-3
size: once
D: TRBD2

CDR3: CASSASGTLDFDNEQFF
DNA: TGTGCCAGCAGTGCTAGCGGGACGCTTGATTTTGACAATGAGCAGTTCTTC
V: TRBV6-1
J: TRBJ2-1
size: -
D: TRBD2

CDR3: CASSQEGQLEYNEQFF
DNA: TGCGCCAGCAGCCAAGAGGGACAGCTAGAATACAATGAGCAGTTCTTC
V: TRBV4-3
J: TRBJ2-1
size: -
D: TRBD1

CDR3: CASSSGLAESSYNEQFF
DNA: TGTGCCAGCAGTTCCGGACTAGCGGAGAGCTCCTACAATGAGCAGTTCTTC
V: TRBV28
J: TRBJ2-1
size: -
D: TRBD2

CDR3: CASSRRQGNTEAFF
DNA: TGCGCCAGCAGCCGCCGACAGGGGAACACTGAAGCTTTCTTT
V: TRBV5-1
J: TRBJ1-1
size: once
D: TRBD1

CDR3: CASHRDRDYGYTF
DNA: TGTGCCAGTCATCGGGACAGGGACTATGGCTACACCTTC
V: TRBV19
J: TRBJ1-2
size: once
D: TRBD1

CDR3: CASSLGGLAGEGDEQFF
DNA: TGCGCCAGCAGCTTGGGTGGACTAGCGGGAGAGGGGGATGAGCAGTTCTTC
V: TRBV5-1
J: TRBJ2-1
size: -
D: TRBD2

CDR3: CASSFASGGGGTDTQYF
DNA: TGTGCCAGCAGCTTCGCTAGTGGAGGAGGAGGCACAGATACGCAGTATTTT
V: TRBV7-2
J: TRBJ2-3
size: -
D: -

CDR3: CASSYLGLIAGAADTQYF
DNA: TGTGCCAGCAGCTACCTCGGCCTAATAGCGGGAGCCGCAGATACGCAGTATTTT
V: TRBV7-2
J: TRBJ2-3
size: -
D: TRBD2

CDR3: CASSKGDTEAFF
DNA: TGTGCCAGCAGCAAGGGGGACACTGAAGCTTTCTTT
V: TRBV9
J: TRBJ1-1
size: -
D: -

CDR3: CASSELWRVQYEQYF
DNA: TGTGCCAGCAGTGAACTCTGGAGGGTCCAGTACGAGCAGTACTTC
V: TRBV6-1
J: TRBJ2-7
size: -
D: -

CDR3: CASSLLTAPSGDTQYF
DNA: TGTGCCAGCAGCCTCCTCACTGCGCCCTCAGGTGATACGCAGTATTTT
V: TRBV7-6
J: TRBJ2-3
size: -
D: -

CDR3: CASSPGTATDTQYF
DNA: TGTGCCAGCAGTCCTGGGACAGCCACAGATACGCAGTATTTT
V: TRBV27
J: TRBJ2-3
size: -
D: TRBD1

CDR3: CASSPRGRPIIGDTIYF
DNA: TGTGCCAGTAGTCCCCGCGGCAGACCAATTATCGGGGACACCATATATTTT
V: TRBV19
J: TRBJ1-3
size: -
D: -

CDR3: CASRGGINYGYTF
DNA: TGTGCCAGCCGTGGAGGGATCAACTATGGCTACACCTTC
V: TRBV6-5
J: TRBJ1-2
size: -
D: -

CDR3: CASSPGDRVYGEQFF
DNA: TGTGCCAGCTCACCAGGGGACAGGGTTTACGGTGAGCAGTTCTTC
V: TRBV18
J: TRBJ2-1
size: once
D: TRBD1

CDR3: CASSSGTANTEAFF
DNA: TGCGCCAGCAGCTCTGGGACAGCGAACACTGAAGCTTTCTTT
V: TRBV5-1
J: TRBJ1-1
size: once
D: TRBD1

CDR3: CASSLLRTTNEQFF
DNA: TGTGCCAGCAGTTTGTTGAGAACTACCAATGAGCAGTTCTTC
V: TRBV27
J: TRBJ2-1
size: -
D: -

CDR3: CASSLVGTSGSDSEQFF
DNA: TGTGCCAGCAGCTTAGTGGGGACTAGCGGGAGTGATAGTGAGCAGTTCTTC
V: TRBV7-6
J: TRBJ2-1
size: once
D: TRBD2

CDR3: CASISWAGQDSEAFF
DNA: TGTGCCAGCATCTCATGGGCAGGGCAGGATAGTGAAGCTTTCTTT
V: TRBV6-5
J: TRBJ1-1
size: -
D: -